Below, 17 T cell receptor beta chains from the same sample are listed, as sequenced in a study of beta chain features in type 1 diabetes. Expressed TCRB transcripts were sequenced after all isolated RNA was converted to cDNA. Method: immunoSEQ multiplex PCR; TCRdb's copy keeps in-frame clones and lacks some. Among 300,000 to 450,000 clones, 10% to 15% were seen once, and the ten largest hold more than 0.015%. What was sequenced was naive CD4+ T cells from blood. The receptors come from a man younger than 35 in good health.

The rearrangement uses TRBV10-3 and TRBJ2-7; a weak D match, TRBD1 (6 bases). With 3 bases removed from V and 2 bases from J, the gap between germline ends came to 8 bases. The length of the CDR3 is 13 residues. Germline CDR1 ENHRY, CDR2 SYGVKD. CDR3 nucleotides: TGTGCCATCAGTGAACGGGACACCTACGAGCAGTACTTC. This gives the protein CAISERDTYEQYF.

This chain connects TRBV9 to TRBJ2-1, with D possibly matching TRBD2 (6 bases). The V end was cut by 3 bases, the J end by 0 bases, with 13 bases between. CDR3 length: 16 amino acids. Germline CDR1 is SGDLS and CDR2 is YYNGEE. CDR3 in amino acids: CASSGGGSLSYNEQFF. CDR3 sequence (DNA): TGTGCCAGCAGCGGTGGGGGGTCACTCTCCTACAATGAGCAGTTCTTC.

The V call is TRBV28, the J call TRBJ2-3; 8 bases match TRBD2. V lost 5 bases and J lost 3; bases outside the gene matches: 7. CDR1 is MDHEN and CDR2 is SYDVKM in the germline V gene. The CDR3 is made up of 15 amino acids. The CDR3 sequence is CASSILAGKTDTQYF. The DNA for the CDR3 is TGTGCCAGCAGTATTTTAGCGGGAAAAACAGATACGCAGTATTTT.

The rearrangement joins TRBV2 to TRBJ1-5, with TRBD1 matching 7 bases. The CDR3 spans 14 residues. The germline V gene encodes CDR1 SNHLY and CDR2 FYNNEI. The ends lost 4 bases at V and 9 bases at J; junction bases unmatched: 9. The CDR3 sequence: CASSVGGLVGPQHF. The CDR3 DNA reads as TGTGCCAGCAGTGTAGGGGGCCTAGTGGGGCCCCAGCATTTT.

V gene TRBV7-2 combines with J gene TRBJ2-5; the D gene is possibly TRBD2 (5 bases). The germline V gene encodes CDR1 SGHTA and CDR2 FQGNSA. The V and J ends lost 8 bases and 5 bases respectively, with 12 bases between them. This CDR3 has 12 amino acids. CDR3 in amino acids: CASAPGGETQYF. CDR3 bases: TGTGCCAGCGCCCCGGGCGGGGAGACCCAGTACTTC.

The J gene is TRBJ1-5, the V gene TRBV7-9; 8 positions match TRBD1. From germline, CDR1 is SEHNR and CDR2 FQNEAQ (reference sequence). V lost 1 base and J lost 8; bases outside the gene matches: 10. CDR3 length: 16 amino acids. The CDR3 loop is CASSLVGTGVIKPQHF. The CDR3 DNA sequence: TGTGCCAGCAGCTTAGTCGGGACAGGAGTAATCAAGCCCCAGCATTTT.

The V and J genes are TRBV30 and TRBJ1-1; D gene uncertain. In germline, CDR1 is GTSNPN, CDR2 SVGIG (reference sequence). V was trimmed by 5 bases and J by 3 bases, leaving 10 bases between them. The CDR3 sequence is 12 residues long. The CDR3 region is CAWWAPYTEAFF. In DNA, the CDR3 is TGTGCCTGGTGGGCCCCCTACACTGAAGCTTTCTTT.

This clone was seen only a few times. This chain connects TRBV30 to TRBJ1-5, with TRBD1 matching 7 bases. Per germline, CDR1 GTSNPN and CDR2 SVGIG (reference sequence). The ends lost 1 base at V and 6 bases at J; junction bases unmatched: 12. CDR3 length equals 16 residues. The chain's CDR3 is CAWSASRENRGQPQHF. The CDR3 nucleotides are TGTGCCTGGAGTGCCAGCCGGGAAAACAGGGGTCAGCCCCAGCATTTT.

This clone was observed a handful of times. V is TRBV16 and J is TRBJ2-7; TRBD1 might be the D (6 bases). This CDR3 comprises 14 residues. The germline CDR1 and CDR2 sequences are KGHSY and FQNENV. V lost 2 bases and J lost 2, with 10 bases in between. For the CDR3, the DNA is TGTGCCAGCAGCCAACGGACAGAAACCTACGAGCAGTACTTC. This codes for CASSQRTETYEQYF.

This clone showed up just a few times. The chain recombines TRBV28 with TRBJ2-2; 7 bases match TRBD1. Germline-derived CDR1 and CDR2 are MDHEN and SYDVKM. The CDR3 has 15 amino acids. V trimming: 6 bases; J trimming: 5 bases; junction bases outside the gene matches: 9. CDR3 protein: CASRPPGQRTGELFF. DNA for the CDR3: TGTGCCAGCAGACCCCCGGGACAGCGAACCGGGGAGCTGTTTTTT.

On this clone itself: Within the sample, other DNA sequences also encode this same CDR3. The V and J genes are TRBV7-2 and TRBJ2-5; D might be TRBD2 (5 bases). Deletions cut 0 bases from V and 5 bases from J, with 10 bases between. This CDR3 comprises 14 residues. The germline V gene has CDR1 SGHTA and CDR2 FQGNSA. The CDR3 sequence: CASSLAGVEETQYF. The CDR3, as DNA: TGTGCCAGCAGCTTAGCGGGAGTTGAGGAGACCCAGTACTTC.

This clone has a handful of counts. The chain joins TRBV4-1 to TRBJ1-4; D gene ambiguous. V lost 0 bases, J lost 0 bases, and 5 bases lay in between. Germline V gives CDR1 MGHRA, CDR2 YSYEKL. The CDR3 extends over 15 amino acids. In DNA, the CDR3 is TGCGCCAGCAGCCAAGATCCCACAACTAATGAAAAACTGTTTTTT. As protein: CASSQDPTTNEKLFF.

V usage is TRBV6-5 and J usage is TRBJ2-7, with unresolved D. This CDR3 comprises 13 residues. Germline values: CDR1 MNHEY, CDR2 SVGAGI. V was trimmed by 0 bases and J by 7 bases, leaving 10 bases between them. This CDR3 reads CASSYSSMSEQYF. Here the CDR3 DNA reads TGTGCCAGCAGTTACTCGAGTATGAGTGAGCAGTACTTC.

This clone was counted a few times. The V gene is TRBV30, the J gene TRBJ2-2, with D perhaps TRBD1 (6 bases). Germline CDR1 GTSNPN, CDR2 SVGIG (reference sequence). V shed 8 bases and J shed 5 bases, with 15 bases lying between them. The length of the CDR3 is 13 residues. DNA for the CDR3: TGTGCCCGGGGCAGGGGCGGGACCGGGGAGCTGTTTTTT. Residues: CARGRGGTGELFF.

The V and J genes are TRBV15 and TRBJ2-3; TRBD2 might be the D (5 bases). Germline CDR1 reads LNHNV; CDR2 reads YYDKDF (reference sequence). This CDR3 has 15 amino acids. Trimming shortened V by 0 bases and J by 1 base, and 8 bases separated the two germline ends. Here the CDR3 reads CATSRDRTGTDTQYF. For the CDR3, the DNA is TGTGCCACCAGCAGAGACCGGACTGGCACAGATACGCAGTATTTT.

The chain uses TRBV27 and TRBJ2-7; 8 nucleotides match TRBD2. The germline V gene has CDR1 MNHEY and CDR2 SMNVEV (reference sequence). The J segment lost 3 bases and the V segment lost 3 bases, leaving 10 bases of the junction unmatched. This CDR3 comprises 16 residues. Here the CDR3 reads CASSLGLVASGYEQYF. CDR3 nucleotides: TGTGCCAGCAGTTTGGGACTAGTGGCTTCAGGCTACGAGCAGTACTTC.

This clone turned up a few times. The chain couples TRBV7-2 to TRBJ1-1; D not certain. CDR1 is SGHTA and CDR2 is FQGNSA in the germline V gene. This CDR3 has 16 amino acids. The V gene lost 7 bases and the J gene lost 4 bases, with 22 bases spanning the gap. This CDR3 reads CASTPAGSRAGTEAFF. DNA for the CDR3: TGTGCCAGCACCCCGGCGGGTAGCCGGGCGGGCACTGAAGCTTTCTTT.